One TCR beta chain is described in this entry. Its target is not known. The sample belongs to a study of glioma-infiltrating T cells after dendritic cell vaccination. Study information: Between about 2002 and 2012, patients got autologous tumor lysate-pulsed dendritic cell vaccines. Three intradermal dendritic cell vaccine injections were given every two weeks. Study-wide points: Longer survival after dendritic cell vaccination followed higher pretreatment TIL content.

Some clones are missing from TCRdb's copy, which holds only in-frame ones; the method was immunoSEQ multiplex PCR. Of tens of thousands of clones in the sample, more than 65% were seen once. This CDR3 has 15 residues. Germline V gene data show CDR1 as MNHNS and CDR2 as SASEGT. Trimming pared 6 bases from V and 0 bases from J, leaving 12 bases between. This clonotype originated in a human donor with glioblastoma. The chain links TRBV6-1 to TRBJ2-1; maybe TRBD1 (6 bases). The sample here was blood, taken before dendritic cell vaccination. DNA of the CDR3: TGTGCCAGCAGGAGGACAGTGAGCTCCTACAATGAGCAGTTCTTC. Encoded protein: CASRRTVSSYNEQFF.